Below, 6 T cell receptor beta chains from the same sample are listed, as sequenced in a study of blood T cell repertoires in COVID-19. Sequencing used immunoSEQ multiplex PCR; TCRdb keeps in-frame clones, though not all of them. The data contain fewer than 200,000 clones, roughly 87% of them singletons. The sample consisted of PBMCs or T cells enriched from blood (not recorded which). These receptors were collected from a human donor with acute COVID-19. The donor label of this sample is uncertain.

The rearrangement uses TRBV2 and TRBJ2-7; a weak D match, TRBD1 (6 bases). From germline, CDR1 is SNHLY and CDR2 FYNNEI. CDR3 size: 13 residues. Trimming pared 6 bases from V and 5 bases from J, leaving 14 bases between. The chain's CDR3 is CASREQGNHEQYF. Written as DNA, the CDR3 is TGTGCCAGCAGGGAACAGGGAAACCACGAGCAGTACTTC.

The V call is TRBV5-5, the J call TRBJ2-3, with no clear D. Germline CDR1 SGHKS, CDR2 YYEKEE (reference sequence). With 4 bases removed from V and 5 bases from J, the gap between germline ends came to 14 bases. The CDR3 runs 14 residues. The CDR3 loop is CASSLWQAKDTQYF. The DNA for the CDR3 is TGTGCCAGCAGCCTATGGCAAGCGAAAGATACGCAGTATTTT.

The chain is built from TRBV9 and TRBJ1-3; D not certain. This CDR3 comprises 13 residues. V gave up 3 bases and J gave up 0 bases, with 4 bases separating them. The germline gives CDR1 SGDLS, CDR2 YYNGEE. The CDR3 here is CASSESSGNTIYF. The CDR3 coding sequence is TGTGCCAGCAGCGAGAGCTCTGGAAACACCATATATTTT.

For the CDR3, the DNA is TGTGCCAGCAGGCCCGGGACTAGCGGATTCAATGAGCAGTTCTTC. This encodes CASRPGTSGFNEQFF. This rearrangement joins TRBV5-4 to TRBJ2-1, with TRBD2 matching over 11 bases. CDR1 SGHNT and CDR2 YYREEE come from the germline V gene (reference sequence). V was pared by 5 bases and J by 6 bases, with 7 bases of the junction left unmatched. CDR3 length: 15 residues.

The chain couples TRBV25-1 to TRBJ1-1; the D is unclear. The CDR3 has 12 residues. CDR1 and CDR2 from the germline V gene are MGHDK and SYGVNS. V lost 3 bases to trimming and J lost 7 bases, with 9 bases between them. In DNA, the CDR3 is TGTGCCAGCAGTGAGGACGGACTTGAAGCTTTCTTT. Amino acids: CASSEDGLEAFF. Complete variable domain (other parts from reference TRBV25-1 and TRBJ1-1): EADIYQTPRYLVIGTGKKITLECSQTMGHDKMYWYQQDPGMELHLIHYSYGVNSTEKGDLSSESTVSRIRTEHFPLTLESARPSHTSQYLCASSEDGLEAFFGQGTRLTVV.

The chain recombines TRBV7-2 with TRBJ2-2; 8 bases line up with TRBD2. V was pared by 5 bases and J by 6 bases, with 11 bases of the junction left unmatched. The CDR3 contains 16 residues. Per the germline V gene, CDR1 is SGHTA and CDR2 is FQGNSA. The CDR3 region has the DNA TGTGCCAGCAGCCATAGTCCGGGACTAGTTGCCGGGGAGCTGTTTTTT. It translates to CASSHSPGLVAGELFF.